These T cell receptor beta chains were read from a single sample in a study of shared clonotypes between healthy human individuals. Assay used: immunoSEQ multiplex PCR; TCRdb lists only in-frame clones, some missing. The sample carries hundreds of thousands of clones, about 96% recorded once. The sample consisted of naive CD8+ T cells sorted from blood. The receptors were sampled from a woman in her twenties or thirties in good health. The CDR3 runs from the conserved cysteine through the conserved F or W. The D gene is left open where the match is weak.

J,D,V,CDR3
TRBJ1-6,-,TRBV19,CASMGGRTLHF
TRBJ2-2,TRBD2,TRBV18,CASSPVLAGRTGELFF
TRBJ2-3,TRBD2,TRBV28,CASSSLWREKTDTQYF
TRBJ2-1,-,TRBV28,CASSLLMRRAVRSYNEQFF
TRBJ2-5,TRBD1,TRBV5-1,CASSFSETGGAETQYF
TRBJ2-2,-,TRBV28,CASSSPTGQMNTGELFF
TRBJ1-1,-,TRBV9,CASSDRGEVEAFF
TRBJ2-7,TRBD1,TRBV27,CATGTGGSYEQYF
TRBJ2-1,TRBD1,TRBV4-1,CASSQRGPDNEQFF
TRBJ2-7,TRBD2,TRBV27,CASSSGTSGRGEQYF
TRBJ2-3,TRBD1,TRBV27,CASSPGTAYTDTQYF
TRBJ2-1,TRBD2,TRBV19,CASSLGLYNEQFF
TRBJ2-1,TRBD2,TRBV7-9,CASSLEGLAGEQFF
TRBJ2-1,-,TRBV9,CASSPSGSFFNEQFF
TRBJ2-3,-,TRBV6-6,CASSPWLGGITDTQYF
TRBJ2-7,-,TRBV27,CASSLWCRLRGRDEQYF
TRBJ2-5,-,TRBV4-1,CASSPRFGGIQETQYF
TRBJ1-3,-,TRBV2,CASSPGREGIGNTIYF
TRBJ1-2,-,TRBV4-1,CASSQGEYTYGYTF
TRBJ2-7,-,TRBV5-1,CASSFRRQTPTYEQYF
TRBJ2-2,TRBD1,TRBV25-1,CASSKGQGLNTGELFF
TRBJ2-5,-,TRBV6-5,CASSYGGVKETQYF
TRBJ2-3,-,TRBV19,CASTLVVGTDTQYF
TRBJ1-4,-,TRBV28,CASSFRSFGNEKLFF
TRBJ1-5,-,TRBV28,CASSFAGLNQPQHF
TRBJ2-2,-,TRBV19,CASSRPGSDTGELFF
TRBJ1-6,-,TRBV10-3,CAISESGEVWGSPLHF